The 25 T cell receptor beta chains below all came from one sample that was sequenced in a study of T cells in Graves' hyperthyroidism and ophthalmopathy. Amplified TCR beta CDR3 regions derived from RNA transcripts. First-round RT-PCR targeting the TCR CDR3 was performed with the HTBI primer set. TCRdb reprocessed the multiplex PCR reads via MiXCR and lists one record per CDR3 protein. The sample lists some 700,000 distinct CDR3 sequences, about 18% occurring once. The source material was blood. The receptor set was obtained from a man aged 45-65 years with Graves' hyperthyroidism.

V and J are TRBV11-2 and TRBJ1-5, with TRBD1 as a possible D gene (5 bases). V lost 8 bases and J 9 bases, leaving 20 bases between the germline ends. Germline lookup yields CDR1 SGHAT and CDR2 FQNNGV. The CDR3 runs 14 residues. In DNA, the CDR3 is TGTGCCAGCTACGGAGGAGGGACGGGACTGCCCCAGCATTTT. This gives the protein CASYGGGTGLPQHF.

V is TRBV29-1 and J is TRBJ2-7, with D tentatively TRBD1 or TRBD2 (5 bases each). Germline V CDR1 and CDR2: SQVTM, ANQGSEA. The V end was cut by 1 base, the J end by 2 bases, with 12 bases between. The CDR3 is made up of 14 amino acids. For the CDR3, the DNA is TGCAGCGTTGAAGTCCGGGACCCGCCCTACGAGCAGTACTTC. Residues: CSVEVRDPPYEQYF.

The sample holds a few counts of this clonotype. V is TRBV7-9 and J is TRBJ1-1; no definite D call. The ends were cut back, 5 bases at V and 1 base at J, with 11 bases in the middle. There are 14 residues in the CDR3. Looked up from germline, CDR1 is SEHNR and CDR2 is FQNEAQ (reference sequence). The CDR3 sequence: CASSDGLENTEAFF. DNA for the CDR3: TGTGCCAGCAGCGACGGACTGGAGAACACTGAAGCTTTCTTT.

DNA of the CDR3: TGTGCCAGCAGCATGACTAGCGGGGGACCTTTGGAAGAGACCCAGTACTTC. It codes for CASSMTSGGPLEETQYF. The rearrangement links TRBV6-2 or TRBV6-3 to TRBJ2-5, with 12 bases fitting TRBD2. The CDR3 length is 17 residues. The J segment lost 3 bases and the V segment lost 6 bases, leaving 11 bases of the junction unmatched. Germline CDR1 MNHEY, CDR2 SVGEGT.

This clonotype was observed a few times. J is TRBJ2-7 and V is TRBV2; tentatively, D is TRBD1 or TRBD2 (6 bases each). Germline CDR1 is SNHLY and CDR2 is FYNNEI. The V and J ends lost 10 bases and 5 bases respectively, with 21 bases between them. This CDR3 has 14 amino acids. The CDR3 loop reads CATDGGLVLHEQYF. Here the CDR3 DNA reads TGTGCCACAGACGGGGGCTTAGTACTCCACGAGCAGTACTTC.

This clonotype was detected many times. J is TRBJ2-7 and V is TRBV28, with a weak D call TRBD1 (6 bases). V lost 8 bases and J 0 bases, leaving 14 bases between the germline ends. Germline V CDR1 and CDR2: MDHEN, SYDVKM. CDR3 size: 14 residues. The CDR3 reads CASAPGQYSYEQYF. The CDR3 nucleotides read TGTGCCAGCGCCCCCGGACAGTACTCCTACGAGCAGTACTTC.

The table lists this clonotype with a few counts. The chain uses TRBV13 and TRBJ1-1, with D possibly TRBD1 on 5 matching bases. The CDR3 runs to 16 residues. Germline V gene data show CDR1 as PRHDT and CDR2 as FYEKMQ (reference sequence). With 5 bases removed from V and 4 bases from J, the gap between germline ends came to 20 bases. Here the CDR3 reads CASSPDGAQGATEAFF. The CDR3 DNA reads as TGTGCCAGCAGCCCCGATGGGGCCCAAGGGGCCACTGAAGCTTTCTTT.

The chain is built from TRBV12-3 or TRBV12-4 and TRBJ2-6; 10 nucleotides agree with TRBD2. The CDR3 totals 17 residues. J gave up 2 bases and V 1 base, and 2 bases lay outside the gene matches. The CDR3 DNA sequence: TGTGCCAGCAGTTTAGAACTAGCGGGACCTGGGGCCAACGTCCTGACTTTC. Its protein product is CASSLELAGPGANVLTF.

V is TRBV7-9 and J is TRBJ2-7; maybe TRBD1 (5 bases). Trimming removed 5 bases from V and 2 bases from J, with 22 bases in between. CDR1 is SEHNR, CDR2 FQNEAQ, per germline (reference sequence). This CDR3 contains 17 residues. The CDR3 protein is CASSTPWGLSLTYEQYF. Written as DNA, the CDR3 is TGTGCCAGCAGCACCCCCTGGGGCTTATCATTGACCTACGAGCAGTACTTC.

In this sample, this clonotype turned up many times. The V and J genes are TRBV12-3 or TRBV12-4 and TRBJ1-2, with D unclear. CDR3 length: 13 amino acids. Trimming stripped 5 bases from V and 6 bases from J, with 13 bases between. The CDR3 is CASSLGWVNGYTF. In DNA, the CDR3 is TGTGCCAGCAGTCTGGGGTGGGTAAATGGCTACACCTTC.

This clonotype was observed a few times. The genes are TRBV28 and TRBJ1-4; unclear D gene. CDR3 length equals 15 residues. The V and J ends lost 4 bases and 1 base respectively, with 10 bases between them. Germline-derived CDR1 and CDR2 are MDHEN and SYDVKM. The CDR3: CASSSPRLTNEKLFF. The CDR3 DNA sequence: TGTGCCAGCAGTTCCCCCCGTTTAACTAATGAAAAACTGTTTTTT.

In this sample, this clonotype turned up many times. This chain links TRBV10-3 with TRBJ2-1, with 10 bases identical to TRBD1. Germline V lookup: CDR1 ENHRY, CDR2 SYGVKD. The CDR3 totals 21 residues. V lost 4 bases, J lost 0 bases, and 18 bases stayed unmatched. In nucleotides, the CDR3 is TGTGCCATCAGTGGGGGGATGACAGGGGGCTTAGCACAGAGCTCCTACAATGAGCAGTTCTTC. It encodes CAISGGMTGGLAQSSYNEQFF.

The sample holds a few counts of this clonotype. The chain is built from TRBV14 and TRBJ2-2; 9 bases align to TRBD1. Gene TRBJ1-4 matches the end of the DNA better, so the J call may be wrong. Germline V CDR1 and CDR2: SGHDN, FVKESK. This CDR3 contains 16 residues. CDR3 residues: CASSSTRDRESEKLFF. CDR3 DNA sequence: TGTGCCAGCAGCTCCACCCGGGACAGGGAGTCCGAAAAACTGTTTTTT.

The rearrangement links TRBV12-3 or TRBV12-4 to TRBJ2-2; the match to TRBD2 covers 11 bases. The junction had 6 bases not matched to a gene; V was cut back by 4 bases and J by 8 bases. This CDR3 region has 15 residues. The CDR3 here is CASSWASGRQGELFF. For the CDR3, the DNA is TGTGCCAGCAGTTGGGCTAGCGGGAGGCAAGGGGAGCTGTTTTTT.

This clonotype was seen more than once but under ten times. V usage is TRBV12-3 or TRBV12-4 and J usage is TRBJ1-3; D gene ambiguous. Between the trimmed V and J ends, which lost 7 bases and 4 bases, there was a span of 11 bases. The CDR3 has 13 amino acids. The CDR3: CASNHEGGNTIYF. Written as DNA, the CDR3 is TGTGCCAGCAATCACGAGGGAGGAAACACCATATATTTT.

This clonotype was detected only a few times. The J gene is TRBJ2-3, the V gene TRBV3-1, with 9 bases lining up with TRBD1. This CDR3 is 15 amino acids long. The V gene's germline CDR1 is LGHDT and CDR2 YNNKEL (reference sequence). Trimming cost V 7 bases and J 4 bases; bases outside gene matches: 9. The CDR3 spells CASKGGQGNSDTQYF. CDR3 nucleotides: TGTGCCAGCAAGGGTGGACAGGGGAATTCAGATACGCAGTATTTT.

This clonotype was observed at least ten times. The chain uses TRBV27 and TRBJ2-7; 9 bases align to TRBD1. Germline V gene sequence: CDR1 MNHEY, CDR2 SMNVEV (reference sequence). The junction had 4 bases not matched to a gene; V was cut back by 8 bases and J by 5 bases. The CDR3 runs 12 residues. The CDR3 loop reads CASRDRANEQYF. DNA for the CDR3: TGTGCCAGCCGGGACAGGGCGAACGAGCAGTACTTC.

Ten or more counts support this clonotype. V usage is TRBV20-1 and J usage is TRBJ2-7, with 12 bases matching TRBD2. Unmatched junction bases numbered 2, after V lost 3 bases and J lost 5 bases. This CDR3 spans 13 amino acids. Germline V CDR1 and CDR2: DFQATT, SNEGSKA (reference sequence). In DNA, the CDR3 is TGCAGTGCTAGGACTAGCGGGAGCAACGAGCAGTACTTC. It translates to CSARTSGSNEQYF.

This clonotype has a count of ten or more. The chain joins TRBV3-1 to TRBJ1-1; 7 bases agree with TRBD1. CDR3 size: 14 residues. J gave up 5 bases and V 4 bases, and 7 bases lay outside the gene matches. The germline CDR1 and CDR2 sequences are LGHDT and YNNKEL (reference sequence). The CDR3 loop is CASSLEQGRTEAFF. CDR3 in DNA: TGTGCCAGCAGCCTTGAACAGGGGAGGACTGAAGCTTTCTTT.

This clonotype was found many times. The J gene is TRBJ2-7, the V gene TRBV28; D remains unclear. The V end was cut by 4 bases, the J end by 3 bases, with 7 bases between. Germline-derived CDR1 and CDR2 are MDHEN and SYDVKM. CDR3 length equals 12 residues. CDR3 residues: CASSYSRYEQYF. DNA for the CDR3: TGTGCCAGCAGTTATAGTCGCTACGAGCAGTACTTC.

This clonotype was picked up many times. The J gene is TRBJ2-7, the V gene TRBV28, with D tentatively TRBD1 (6 bases). CDR3 length: 13 residues. Germline CDR1 MDHEN, CDR2 SYDVKM. Trimming took 8 bases from V and 3 from J, leaving 14 bases between them. The CDR3 region has the DNA TGTGCCAGCGGGGGCACGACCCTCTACGAGCAGTACTTC. Protein product: CASGGTTLYEQYF.

Many counts were recorded for this clonotype. This rearrangement joins TRBV12-3 or TRBV12-4 to TRBJ2-3; D remains ambiguous. V was pared by 6 bases and J by 3 bases, with 4 bases between. The CDR3 runs 11 residues. CDR3 in DNA: TGTGCCAGCAGCTTGACAGATACGCAGTATTTT. It yields the protein CASSLTDTQYF.

The table lists this clonotype with many counts. An end of the junction differs from the germline gene, which may be a read error. The V gene is TRBV2, the J gene TRBJ2-5; D perhaps matches TRBD1 (6 bases). Germline CDR1 reads SNHLY; CDR2 reads FYNNEI. The CDR3 is made up of 11 amino acids. The CDR3 spells CASSDWRQVHF. Written as DNA, the CDR3 is TGTGCCAGCAGCGACTGGAGACAGGTTCACTTC. The whole variable domain, filled in from reference TRBV2 and TRBJ2-5, reads EPEVTQTPSHQVTQMGQEVILRCVPISNHLYFYWYRQILGQKVEFLVSFYNNEISEKSEIFDDQFSVERPDGSNFTLKIRSTKLEDSAMYFCASSDWRQVHFGPGTRLLVL.

The chain uses TRBV6-2 or TRBV6-3 and TRBJ2-3; 7 nucleotides agree with TRBD1. Germline V CDR1 and CDR2: MNHEY, SVGEGT. The CDR3 is 15 residues long. V was pared by 4 bases and J by 1 base, with 5 bases of the junction left unmatched. CDR3 in DNA: TGTGCCAGCAGTTCACAGGGGCAGGGCACAGATACGCAGTATTTT. Its protein product is CASSSQGQGTDTQYF.

This rearrangement joins TRBV6-2 or TRBV6-3 to TRBJ2-7; perhaps TRBD2 as D (6 bases). In germline, CDR1 is MNHEY, CDR2 SVGEGT. This CDR3 spans 13 amino acids. V lost 5 bases to trimming and J lost 5 bases, with 13 bases between them. The CDR3: CASSTGGVHEQYF. For the CDR3, the DNA is TGTGCCAGCAGTACAGGAGGGGTCCACGAGCAGTACTTC.